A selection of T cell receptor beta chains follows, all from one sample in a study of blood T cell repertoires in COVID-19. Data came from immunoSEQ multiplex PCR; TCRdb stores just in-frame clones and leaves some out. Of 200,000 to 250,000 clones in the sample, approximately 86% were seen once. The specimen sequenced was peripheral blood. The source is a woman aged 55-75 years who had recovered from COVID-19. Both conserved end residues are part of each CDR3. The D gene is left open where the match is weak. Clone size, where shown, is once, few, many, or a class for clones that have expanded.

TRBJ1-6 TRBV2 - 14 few CASSVYRVNSPLHF TGTGCCAGCAGTGTCTACAGGGTTAATTCACCCCTCCACTTT
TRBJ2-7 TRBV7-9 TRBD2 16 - CASSSGGRERSYEQYF TGTGCCAGCAGCTCCGGCGGGAGGGAACGATCCTACGAGCAGTACTTC
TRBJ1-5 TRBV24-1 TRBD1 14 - CATSEAGQGKPQHF TGTGCCACCAGTGAAGCCGGACAGGGAAAGCCCCAGCATTTT
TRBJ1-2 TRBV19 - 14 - CASSTLTEGGGYTF TGTGCCAGTAGTACTCTGACAGAGGGAGGTGGCTACACCTTC
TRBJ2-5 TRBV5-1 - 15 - CASSPRRGRGETQYF TGCGCCAGCAGCCCGCGGAGGGGGCGTGGGGAGACCCAGTACTTC
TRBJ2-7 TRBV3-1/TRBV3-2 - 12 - CASSQGRSLGYF TGTGCCAGCAGCCAAGGACGTAGCTTAGGGTACTTC
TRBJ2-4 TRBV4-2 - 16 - CASSQVQAFAKNIQYF TGTGCCAGCAGCCAAGTCCAGGCTTTCGCCAAAAACATTCAGTACTTC
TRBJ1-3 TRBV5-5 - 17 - CASSLSWGRPAGNTIYF TGTGCCAGCAGCTTGTCTTGGGGCAGGCCTGCCGGAAACACCATATATTTT
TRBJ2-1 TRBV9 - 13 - CASSTPPLYEQFF TGTGCCAGCAGCACCCCCCCACTGTACGAGCAGTTCTTC
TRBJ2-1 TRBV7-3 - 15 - CASSLTLGGYNEQFF TGTGCCAGCAGCTTAACACTGGGGGGCTACAATGAGCAGTTCTTC
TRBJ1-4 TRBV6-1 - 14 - CASSEAGAGPPKSF TGTGCCAGCAGTGAAGCGGGGGCAGGGCCCCCGAAATCCTTT
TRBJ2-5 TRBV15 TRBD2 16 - CATSRAGLAGKETQYF TGTGCCACCAGCAGGGCGGGACTAGCGGGGAAAGAGACCCAGTACTTC
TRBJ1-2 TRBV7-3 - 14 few CASSLDYRNYGYTF TGTGCCAGCAGCTTAGATTACAGGAACTATGGCTACACCTTC
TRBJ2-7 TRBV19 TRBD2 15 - CASSSQTSGAYEQYF TGTGCCAGTAGCAGTCAAACAAGCGGGGCCTACGAGCAGTACTTC
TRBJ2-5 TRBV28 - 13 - CASRWRRGETQYF TGTGCCAGCAGGTGGCGGAGGGGAGAGACCCAGTACTTC